This T cell receptor (beta chain) was obtained from a study of T-cell reconstitution after alpha-beta-depleted transplantation in children. This clonotype showed up many times. Its antigen remains unknown. The germline gives CDR1 SGHRS, CDR2 YFSETQ. This CDR3 has 14 amino acids. V shed 0 bases and J shed 2 bases, with 7 bases lying between them. As it was prepared, the TCRbeta library received unique molecular identifiers. TCRdb ran MiXCR on the PCR reads and lists one entry per CDR3 protein. The table records hundreds of thousands of distinct CDR3 sequences, 11% of them present only once. Regarding the study as a whole: T-cell numbers and diversity one year post-transplant derived largely from freshly generated T cells. Recipient T cells and thymic progenitors that survived were the source of the high TCRbeta diversity seen at day 60 in some patients.

This TCR was recovered from a male patient between 2 and 10 years old who had a stem cell transplant for chronic granulomatous disease, so the T cells may come from the graft donor. The specimen comprised peripheral blood, sampled 180 days after TCRalphabeta/CD19-depleted stem cell transplant. The V call is TRBV5-1, the J call TRBJ2-3; no definite D call. The CDR3 reads CASSLGRSTDTQYF. CDR3 coding DNA: TGCGCCAGCAGCTTGGGAAGGTCCACAGATACGCAGTATTTT.